The 26 T cell receptor beta chains below were found in one sample sequenced in a study of siplizumab effects on memory and regulatory T cells. The repertoire was sequenced with immunoSEQ multiplex PCR; TCRdb's copy has only in-frame clones and lacks some. The data hold 110,000 or so clones, with about 92% observed a single time. The specimen was CD4+ T cells sorted from blood. These receptors all stem from a human donor in good health.

The rearrangement joins TRBV7-2 to TRBJ1-1; D remains unclear. CDR1 and CDR2 (germline): SGHTA, FQGNSA. The V end was cut by 5 bases, the J end by 3 bases, with 13 bases between. The length of the CDR3 is 14 residues. In DNA form, the CDR3 reads TGTGCCAGCAGCCAGGAGACGGGATACACTGAAGCTTTCTTT. Amino acids: CASSQETGYTEAFF.

The V call is TRBV12-5, the J call TRBJ2-3, with TRBD2 identical over 14 bases. The CDR3 length is 17 residues. The germline V gene has CDR1 LGHNT and CDR2 FRNRAP. After removal of 2 bases from V and 5 bases from J, the junction contained 6 bases not matched to a gene. This CDR3 reads CASGLRLAGGSIDTQYF. CDR3 coding DNA: TGTGCTAGTGGTTTGAGACTAGCGGGAGGGAGTATAGATACGCAGTATTTT. Full variable domain (rest looked up from reference TRBV12-5 and TRBJ2-3): DARVTQTPRHKVTEMGQEVTMRCQPILGHNTVFWYRQTMMQGLELLAYFRNRAPLDDSGMPKDRFSAEMPDATLATLKIQPSEPRDSAVYFCASGLRLAGGSIDTQYFGPGTRLTVL.

The chain joins TRBV5-8 to TRBJ2-7; either TRBD1 or TRBD2 may fit D (5 bases each). This CDR3 has 13 residues. The V end lost 4 bases, the J end lost 3 bases, and 11 bases lay between the germline ends. Per germline, CDR1 SGHTS and CDR2 YDEGEE. CDR3 amino acids: CASSRDALYEQYF. In DNA, the CDR3 is TGTGCCAGCAGCCGGGACGCTCTCTACGAGCAGTACTTC.

The J gene is TRBJ2-5, the V gene TRBV6-5, with 7 bases lining up with TRBD2. CDR1 MNHEY and CDR2 SVGAGI come from the germline V gene. CDR3 length: 15 residues. The V gene end was trimmed by 0 bases and the J gene end by 5 bases; junction bases not matched to a gene: 6. The CDR3 protein is CASSYSVGGDETQYF. CDR3 coding DNA: TGTGCCAGCAGTTACTCGGTGGGGGGGGACGAGACCCAGTACTTC.

Regarding this clone: A junction boundary mismatches the germline segment, possibly from a read error. The CDR3 region is CASSLDYFSTDTQYF. For the CDR3, the DNA is TGCGCCAGCAGTTTGGACTATTTTAGCACAGATACGCAGTATTTT. V usage is TRBV5-1 and J usage is TRBJ2-3, with D possibly being TRBD2 (6 bases). The CDR3 contains 15 residues. Germline values: CDR1 SGHRS, CDR2 YFSETQ.

This sequence joins TRBV5-1 and TRBJ1-4; 7 bases are a match to TRBD1. Unmatched junction bases numbered 7, after V lost 3 bases and J lost 8 bases. This CDR3 is built from 14 residues. Germline lookup yields CDR1 SGHRS and CDR2 YFSETQ. The CDR3 protein is CASSSRDSWEKLFF. The CDR3 nucleotides read TGCGCCAGCAGCTCCCGGGACAGCTGGGAAAAACTGTTTTTT.

This clone was recorded a few times. The chain employs TRBV7-9 and TRBJ1-6; D gene ambiguous. This CDR3 is 19 amino acids long. Trimming removed 0 bases from V and 4 bases from J, with 19 bases in between. Germline CDR1 and CDR2: SEHNR and FQNEAQ (reference sequence). CDR3 sequence (DNA): TGTGCCAGCAGCTTAGCGGGGTGGGGAACGGGGAAGTATAATTCACCCCTCCACTTT. It codes for CASSLAGWGTGKYNSPLHF. Full variable domain (missing parts from reference TRBV7-9 and TRBJ1-6): DTGVSQNPRHKITKRGQNVTFRCDPISEHNRLYWYRQTLGQGPEFLTYFQNEAQLEKSRLLSDRFSAERPKGSFSTLEIQRTEQGDSAMYLCASSLAGWGTGKYNSPLHFGNGTRLTVT.

The V gene is TRBV6-5, the J gene TRBJ1-2; the D gene is possibly TRBD1 (6 bases). Germline values: CDR1 MNHEY, CDR2 SVGAGI. The CDR3 sequence is 14 residues long. V lost 2 bases, J lost 4 bases, and 11 bases lay in between. The chain's CDR3 is CASSYVGGSYGYTF. Written as DNA, the CDR3 is TGTGCCAGCAGTTACGTGGGGGGCTCCTATGGCTACACCTTC.

The chain employs TRBV2 and TRBJ1-2; 7 bases match TRBD1. Germline CDR1 SNHLY, CDR2 FYNNEI. V lost 0 bases to trimming and J lost 4 bases; unmatched junction nucleotides: 5. This CDR3 comprises 15 residues. CDR3 protein: CASSEAGTDPYGYTF. CDR3 nucleotides: TGTGCCAGCAGTGAAGCTGGGACAGACCCCTATGGCTACACCTTC.

The chain uses TRBV19 and TRBJ1-5; D is uncertain. The V and J ends lost 3 bases and 4 bases respectively, with 16 bases between them. Germline assignment: CDR1 LNHDA and CDR2 SQIVND (reference sequence). This CDR3 region has 16 residues. Here the CDR3 DNA reads TGTGCCAGTAGTATCTTTTCTTCTCGGGAAAATCAGCCCCAGCATTTT. Translating gives CASSIFSSRENQPQHF.

This chain joins TRBV18 and TRBJ2-7, with 9 bases identical to TRBD2. This CDR3 contains 14 residues. Looked up from germline, CDR1 is KGHSH and CDR2 is LQKENI. V dropped 1 base and J dropped 4; count of bases not matched to a gene: 2. CDR3 bases: TGTGCCAGCTCACCACTAGCGGGAGTGTACGAGCAGTACTTC. Residues: CASSPLAGVYEQYF.

The chain uses TRBV5-1 and TRBJ2-7; D remains ambiguous. Per germline, CDR1 SGHRS and CDR2 YFSETQ. CDR3 size: 13 residues. The V gene lost 5 bases and the J gene lost 0 bases, with 9 bases spanning the gap. The CDR3 loop reads CASSTVGSYEQYF. CDR3 coding DNA: TGCGCCAGCAGTACCGTAGGCTCCTACGAGCAGTACTTC.

J is TRBJ2-6 and V is TRBV5-6, with no clear D. The germline V gene encodes CDR1 SGHDT and CDR2 YYEEEE. The CDR3 runs 16 residues. V dropped 3 bases and J dropped 0 bases, with 10 bases sitting between them. This chain's CDR3 is CASSWGSYSGANVLTF. The DNA for the CDR3 is TGTGCCAGCAGCTGGGGAAGTTACTCTGGGGCCAACGTCCTGACTTTC.

V gene TRBV30 combines with J gene TRBJ2-7; 8 bases are shared with TRBD1. Germline V gene lookup returns CDR1 GTSNPN and CDR2 SVGIG (reference sequence). Unmatched junction bases numbered 3, after V lost 0 bases and J lost 2 bases. The CDR3 is 14 residues long. The CDR3 sequence: CAWSVQGGAYEQYF. The DNA for the CDR3 is TGTGCCTGGAGTGTACAGGGGGGCGCCTACGAGCAGTACTTC.

The chain is built from TRBV18 and TRBJ2-3, with TRBD2 matching over 9 bases. This CDR3 has 17 amino acids. CDR1 and CDR2 (germline): KGHSH, LQKENI. V was pared by 3 bases and J by 2 bases, with 9 bases of the junction left unmatched. CDR3 residues: CASSPLPTSGLTDTQYF. The CDR3 DNA reads as TGTGCCAGCTCACCCCTACCGACTAGCGGACTCACAGATACGCAGTATTTT.

The V and J genes are TRBV27 and TRBJ1-2, with unresolved D. The germline V gene encodes CDR1 MNHEY and CDR2 SMNVEV (reference sequence). CDR3 length equals 12 residues. Trimming stripped 8 bases from V and 7 bases from J, with 14 bases between. The DNA for the CDR3 is TGTGCCAGCCCCCCCCCGCCGGGTGGCTACACCTTC. Amino acid sequence: CASPPPPGGYTF.

The CDR3 DNA follows: TGTGCCAGCCAACGACAGGAAAACACCGGGGAGCTGTTTTTT. It encodes CASQRQENTGELFF. The V gene is TRBV2, the J gene TRBJ2-2; TRBD1 is a possible D gene (6 bases). The V gene's germline CDR1 is SNHLY and CDR2 FYNNEI. This CDR3 contains 14 residues. Trimming took off 8 bases at V and 2 bases at J, with 12 bases between the two ends.

The chain uses TRBV7-8 and TRBJ2-5, with 7 positions matching TRBD1. Germline V gene sequence: CDR1 SGHVS, CDR2 FQNEAQ. CDR3 length: 16 residues. V shed 6 bases, J shed 3 bases, and the junction held 13 bases outside the gene matches. The CDR3 is CASRQSYRGGEETQYF. The CDR3 DNA sequence: TGTGCCAGCAGACAAAGTTACAGGGGTGGGGAAGAGACCCAGTACTTC.

This sequence joins TRBV6-1 and TRBJ2-7; maybe TRBD1 (6 bases). Germline CDR1 is MNHNS and CDR2 is SASEGT. Trimming took off 2 bases at V and 3 bases at J, with 14 bases between the two ends. The CDR3 extends over 15 amino acids. CDR3 DNA sequence: TGTGCCAGCAGTGAATACACTAGGGGGTTCTACGAGCAGTACTTC. Amino acids: CASSEYTRGFYEQYF.

CDR3 protein: CASSPTGRGETQYF. The CDR3 DNA follows: TGTGCCAGCAGTCCGACAGGGAGGGGGGAGACCCAGTACTTC. The V and J genes are TRBV28 and TRBJ2-5; D is perhaps TRBD1 or TRBD2 (7 bases each). V gave up 5 bases and J gave up 5 bases, with 15 bases separating them. The V gene's germline CDR1 is MDHEN and CDR2 SYDVKM. CDR3 length equals 14 residues.

The chain links TRBV5-1 to TRBJ1-2, with 12 bases that match TRBD1. V was clipped by 3 bases and J by 9 bases; unmatched bases: 15. The length of the CDR3 is 17 residues. In germline, CDR1 is SGHRS, CDR2 YFSETQ. The chain's CDR3 is CASSSPGQGASGRRYTF. DNA of the CDR3: TGCGCCAGCAGCTCTCCGGGACAGGGGGCGAGCGGTCGGCGCTACACCTTC.

This chain joins TRBV5-1 and TRBJ2-6; 7 positions agree with TRBD1. The CDR3 length is 18 residues. CDR1 is SGHRS and CDR2 is YFSETQ in the germline V gene. Unmatched junction bases numbered 9, after V lost 0 bases and J lost 3 bases. The CDR3 region has the DNA TGCGCCAGCAGCTTGGCGGGACAGCGTTATCGTGGGGCCAACGTCCTGACTTTC. Translation: CASSLAGQRYRGANVLTF.

The chain recombines TRBV29-1 with TRBJ2-5, with TRBD1 as a possible D gene (5 bases). From germline, CDR1 is SQVTM and CDR2 ANQGSEA. CDR3 length: 14 amino acids. The V end lost 7 bases, the J end lost 2 bases, and 17 bases lay between the germline ends. The CDR3 region has the DNA TGCAGCGCTCCGGCTGGTGCAGGGCAAGAGACCCAGTACTTC. Its translation is CSAPAGAGQETQYF.

The chain recombines TRBV4-2 with TRBJ2-3, with D uncertain. The CDR3 consists of 19 residues. CDR1 is LGHNA, CDR2 YNFKEQ, per germline. The V and J ends lost 0 bases and 1 base respectively, with 20 bases between them. Written as DNA, the CDR3 is TGTGCCAGCAGCCAAGAATTAAGTCAGCCATTTTCTGGCACAGATACGCAGTATTTT. Residues: CASSQELSQPFSGTDTQYF.

This rearrangement joins TRBV6-1 to TRBJ1-3; D unresolved. CDR3 length: 15 residues. Germline V gene lookup returns CDR1 MNHNS and CDR2 SASEGT. Between the trimmed V and J ends, which lost 2 bases and 3 bases, there was a span of 11 bases. In nucleotides, the CDR3 is TGTGCCAGCAGTGAAAATCACCGATTTGGAAACACCATATATTTT. It is translated as CASSENHRFGNTIYF.

The chain combines TRBV9 with TRBJ2-3; a possible D gene is TRBD2 (6 bases). The V and J ends lost 3 bases and 1 base respectively, with 12 bases between them. The CDR3 has 15 residues. The germline CDR1 and CDR2 sequences are SGDLS and YYNGEE. In DNA, the CDR3 is TGTGCCAGCAGCGGAAGTAGCGGAGGCACAGATACGCAGTATTTT. Translated: CASSGSSGGTDTQYF.